Listed here are 27 T cell receptor beta chains from one sample, sequenced in a study of chemoradiotherapy in HPV16-positive cancers. Some clones are missing from TCRdb's copy, which holds only in-frame ones; the method was immunoSEQ multiplex PCR. This table has approximately 23,000 clones, around 75% appearing once. This specimen was collected from a patient who underwent chemoradiotherapy. All receptors come from a human donor with HPV-associated anogenital cancer.

This clone was seen a few times. The gene calls are TRBV6-1 and TRBJ1-2, with TRBD1 matching over 7 bases. The V and J ends lost 7 bases and 3 bases, in that order; junction bases with no gene match: 8. The CDR3 sequence is 14 residues long. Germline V gene data show CDR1 as MNHNS and CDR2 as SASEGT. The DNA for the CDR3 is TGTGCCAGCACCGCGGACAGGCCGTACTATGGCTACACCTTC. It encodes CASTADRPYYGYTF.

This rearrangement joins TRBV19 to TRBJ2-3; D unclear. V was clipped by 10 bases and J by 4 bases, with 15 bases between them. Per germline, CDR1 LNHDA and CDR2 SQIVND (reference sequence). The length of the CDR3 is 13 residues. Here the CDR3 reads CATENTAADTQYF. CDR3 sequence (DNA): TGTGCCACCGAGAACACGGCAGCAGATACGCAGTATTTT.

This chain links TRBV29-1 with TRBJ2-3; possible D gene TRBD1, 6 bases. This CDR3 has 14 residues. V was shortened by 5 bases and J by 1 base, with 13 bases between the two germline ends. The germline gives CDR1 SQVTM, CDR2 ANQGSEA. The CDR3 DNA sequence: TGCAGCGTTCCGCCCCCAGGGGGCACAGATACGCAGTATTTT. Residues: CSVPPPGGTDTQYF.

V and J are TRBV6-5 and TRBJ2-1; TRBD2 agrees at 9 bases. Germline loops: CDR1 MNHEY, CDR2 SVGAGI. Trimming took 9 bases from V and 1 from J; bases not matched to a gene: 1. This CDR3 is built from 13 residues. This chain's CDR3 is CASGLASYNEQFF. The CDR3 bases are TGTGCCAGTGGACTAGCGTCCTACAATGAGCAGTTCTTC.

The V and J genes are TRBV5-1 and TRBJ2-7; D possibly uses TRBD1 or TRBD2 (5 bases each). The germline V gene has CDR1 SGHRS and CDR2 YFSETQ. Deletions cut 7 bases from V and 2 bases from J, with 16 bases between. This CDR3 is 14 amino acids long. CDR3 bases: TGCGCCAGCCGGGACCTGGTGGGAGCCTACGAGCAGTACTTC. Translating it yields CASRDLVGAYEQYF.

The rearrangement links TRBV28 to TRBJ1-5, with D hard to call. V lost 4 bases and J lost 0, with 13 bases in between. Per germline, CDR1 MDHEN and CDR2 SYDVKM. The CDR3 loop spans 16 amino acids. The DNA of the CDR3 is TGTGCCAGCAGTTCTGGGAGGTTTCATAGCAATCAGCCCCAGCATTTT. It is translated as CASSSGRFHSNQPQHF.

The V call is TRBV5-4, the J call TRBJ2-7, with D possibly TRBD2 on 7 matching bases. This CDR3 contains 15 residues. Germline V gene sequence: CDR1 SGHNT, CDR2 YYREEE (reference sequence). V lost 0 bases and J 5 bases, leaving 15 bases between the germline ends. CDR3 sequence reads: CASSLGKGGAHEQYF. The CDR3 DNA reads TGTGCCAGCAGCTTGGGGAAGGGGGGGGCGCACGAGCAGTACTTC.

The V call is TRBV6-5, the J call TRBJ1-2; tentative D call: TRBD1 (6 bases). CDR1 and CDR2 from the germline V gene are MNHEY and SVGAGI. Deletions cut 8 bases from V and 2 bases from J, with 12 bases between. CDR3 length equals 13 residues. CDR3 DNA sequence: TGTGCCAGCCACAGGGAAGCAAACTATGGCTACACCTTC. It encodes CASHREANYGYTF.

The DNA for the CDR3 is TGTGCCAGCAGCGTAGCTCCAGAAATCTATGGCTACACCTTC. The encoded protein is CASSVAPEIYGYTF. V and J are TRBV9 and TRBJ1-2, with D uncertain. The V gene lost 0 bases and the J gene lost 4 bases, with 10 bases spanning the gap. This CDR3 has 14 residues. Looked up from germline, CDR1 is SGDLS and CDR2 is YYNGEE.

This clone occurred a few times. V and J are TRBV7-9 and TRBJ2-2; D might be TRBD2 (6 bases). From germline, CDR1 is SEHNR and CDR2 FQNEAQ (reference sequence). The germline V and J ends were trimmed by 4 bases and 7 bases, with 10 bases remaining between them. The CDR3 extends over 13 amino acids. The CDR3 bases are TGTGCCAGCAGCTCCCGGACTAACGGGGAGCTGTTTTTT. Residues: CASSSRTNGELFF. Drawing the rest from reference TRBV7-9 and TRBJ2-2, the complete variable domain is DTGVSQNPRHKITKRGQNVTFRCDPISEHNRLYWYRQTLGQGPEFLTYFQNEAQLEKSRLLSDRFSAERPKGSFSTLEIQRTEQGDSAMYLCASSSRTNGELFFGEGSRLTVL.

The chain carries TRBV5-1 and TRBJ1-2, with no clear D. The CDR3 length is 11 residues. The germline V gene has CDR1 SGHRS and CDR2 YFSETQ. Trimming shortened V by 0 bases and J by 10 bases, and 7 bases separated the two germline ends. CDR3 residues: CASSLGQYYTF. In DNA, the CDR3 is TGCGCCAGCAGCTTGGGCCAGTACTACACCTTC. Supplemented by reference TRBV5-1 and TRBJ1-2, the full variable domain reads KAGVTQTPRYLIKTRGQQVTLSCSPISGHRSVSWYQQTPGQGLQFLFEYFSETQRNKGNFPGRFSGRQFSNSRSEMNVSTLELGDSALYLCASSLGQYYTFGSGTRLTVV.

This chain connects TRBV21-1 to TRBJ2-2. TRBV21-1 is deemed a pseudogene. The CDR3 contains 17 residues. CDR3 loop: CASSKSEGLHKIGELFF. The CDR3 region has the DNA TGTGCCAGCAGCAAGTCCGAGGGGCTCCACAAAATAGGGGAGCTGTTTTTT.

Only a few counts were recorded for this clone. The chain couples TRBV28 to TRBJ1-5; D gene ambiguous. The CDR3 is 14 residues long. The germline CDR1 and CDR2 sequences are MDHEN and SYDVKM. V was pared by 8 bases and J by 2 bases, with 13 bases between. CDR3 DNA sequence: TGTGCCAGCTTAAACCCTTCGGGCAATCAGCCCCAGCATTTT. Its protein is CASLNPSGNQPQHF.

This chain joins TRBV28 and TRBJ1-5; possibly TRBD1 for D (5 bases). There are 15 residues in the CDR3. Per germline, CDR1 MDHEN and CDR2 SYDVKM. V lost 7 bases and J lost 1, with 14 bases in between. CDR3 protein: CASNLSWGSNQPQHF. Written as DNA, the CDR3 is TGTGCCAGCAACCTCTCTTGGGGGAGCAATCAGCCCCAGCATTTT.

The chain employs TRBV7-8 and TRBJ2-2, with TRBD1 matching 9 bases. The trim removed 4 bases at V and 4 bases at J, leaving 7 bases unmatched. The CDR3 has 16 amino acids. Germline V gene data show CDR1 as SGHVS and CDR2 as FQNEAQ. The CDR3 sequence: CASSSFTGGGTGELFF. The CDR3 DNA reads TGTGCCAGCAGCTCTTTCACAGGGGGCGGCACCGGGGAGCTGTTTTTT.

The chain carries TRBV19 and TRBJ1-1, with 9 bases that match TRBD1. V lost 4 bases and J lost 1; bases outside the gene matches: 7. In germline, CDR1 is LNHDA, CDR2 SQIVND (reference sequence). This CDR3 is 16 amino acids long. CDR3 region: CASSTRGQGPNTEAFF. The CDR3 DNA reads as TGTGCCAGTAGTACCCGGGGACAGGGACCGAACACTGAAGCTTTCTTT.

The V and J genes are TRBV18 and TRBJ2-7, with TRBD1 identical over 8 bases. V trimming: 5 bases; J trimming: 1 base; junction bases outside the gene matches: 16. Germline CDR1 and CDR2: KGHSH and LQKENI. This CDR3 region has 18 residues. Here the CDR3 reads CASSSKDRDRGVSYEQYF. Here the CDR3 DNA reads TGTGCCAGCTCATCTAAGGACAGGGACCGCGGGGTGTCCTACGAGCAGTACTTC.

The chain couples TRBV19 to TRBJ1-2; 9 nucleotides agree with TRBD1. Per the germline V gene, CDR1 is LNHDA and CDR2 is SQIVND (reference sequence). Germline trimming cut 6 bases from V and 6 bases from J; bases unmatched to any gene: 2. The CDR3 extends over 12 amino acids. The CDR3 DNA reads as TGTGCCAGTAGAAGGACAGGGGATGGCTACACCTTC. It translates to CASRRTGDGYTF.

This clone occurred a few times. This chain uses TRBV5-1 with TRBJ1-4; D may be TRBD1 (6 bases). With 0 bases removed from V and 4 bases from J, the gap between germline ends came to 19 bases. CDR3 length: 18 amino acids. In germline, CDR1 is SGHRS, CDR2 YFSETQ. The CDR3 region is CASSLGLQGRNFNEKLFF. The CDR3 coding sequence is TGCGCCAGCAGCTTGGGGCTACAGGGAAGGAACTTTAATGAAAAACTGTTTTTT.

The V gene is TRBV7-2, the J gene TRBJ1-1; possibly TRBD1 for D (5 bases). V lost 5 bases, J lost 4 bases, and 14 bases lay in between. The CDR3 is made up of 14 amino acids. Germline CDR1 SGHTA, CDR2 FQGNSA. The CDR3 region has the DNA TGTGCCAGCAGCCAGCAGGGTAAGAGCACTGAAGCTTTCTTT. Protein: CASSQQGKSTEAFF. The full variable domain, in which reference TRBV7-2 and TRBJ1-1 provide the parts outside the CDR3, is GAGVSQSPSNKVTEKGKDVELRCDPISGHTALYWYRQSLGQGLEFLIYFQGNSAPDKSGLPSDRFSAERTGGSVSTLTIQRTQQEDSAVYLCASSQQGKSTEAFFGQGTRLTVV.

The DNA of the CDR3 is TGTGCCAGCAGCTTAGGCCCCGGGACCTTCACCCAGTACTTC. This encodes CASSLGPGTFTQYF. This chain links TRBV7-2 with TRBJ2-5; TRBD1 or TRBD2 may be the D gene (5 bases each). The V gene's germline CDR1 is SGHTA and CDR2 FQGNSA. Trimming shortened V by 1 base and J by 8 bases, and 14 bases separated the two germline ends. This CDR3 contains 14 residues.

This chain uses TRBV19 with TRBJ2-6; a possible D gene is TRBD1 (5 bases). The CDR3 sequence is 16 residues long. The germline gives CDR1 LNHDA, CDR2 SQIVND (reference sequence). Trimming took 1 base from V and 4 from J, leaving 11 bases between them. CDR3 protein: CASSIVGATGANVLTF. The CDR3, as DNA: TGTGCCAGTAGTATAGTTGGGGCTACAGGGGCCAACGTCCTGACTTTC.

The chain uses TRBV27 and TRBJ1-5, with a tentative D call TRBD1 (6 bases). This CDR3 is 15 amino acids long. V was pared by 6 bases and J by 2 bases, with 14 bases between. In germline, CDR1 is MNHEY, CDR2 SMNVEV (reference sequence). The DNA for the CDR3 is TGTGCCAGCAGCCCCTCGACAGGAGGCAATCAGCCCCAGCATTTT. Translated, it gives CASSPSTGGNQPQHF.

This clone was seen just once. The chain couples TRBV30 to TRBJ2-5; D gene uncertain. V was pared by 1 base and J by 5 bases, with 5 bases between. CDR1 and CDR2 from the germline V gene are GTSNPN and SVGIG (reference sequence). CDR3 length: 11 residues. The chain's CDR3 is CAWSALETQYF. Here the CDR3 DNA reads TGTGCCTGGAGTGCCTTGGAGACCCAGTACTTC.

The chain joins TRBV7-8 to TRBJ1-4; D uncertain. This CDR3 has 15 amino acids. Germline V gives CDR1 SGHVS, CDR2 FQNEAQ. V was pared by 0 bases and J by 0 bases, with 5 bases between. This chain's CDR3 is CASSLAGATNEKLFF. The CDR3 nucleotides read TGTGCCAGCAGCTTAGCGGGCGCAACTAATGAAAAACTGTTTTTT. The variable domain in full, with the rest retrieved from reference TRBV7-8 and TRBJ1-4, is GAGVSQSPRYKVAKRGQDVALRCDPISGHVSLFWYQQALGQGPEFLTYFQNEAQLDKSGLPSDRFFAERPEGSVSTLKIQRTQQEDSAVYLCASSLAGATNEKLFFGSGTQLSVL.

The CDR3 loop is CASIYSPNSGNTIYF. The CDR3 DNA is TGTGCCAGCATATATTCCCCTAACTCTGGAAACACCATATATTTT. The chain uses TRBV18 and TRBJ1-3, with D unresolved. The V end lost 8 bases, the J end lost 0 bases, and 14 bases lay between the germline ends. CDR3 length equals 15 residues. Germline CDR1 and CDR2: KGHSH and LQKENI.

The table lists this clone with a few counts. The CDR3 protein is CASSWRDNSPLHF. CDR3 sequence (DNA): TGTGCCAGCAGCTGGCGGGATAATTCACCCCTCCACTTT. V and J are TRBV5-4 and TRBJ1-6; no clear D gene. This CDR3 is 13 amino acids long. The germline CDR1 and CDR2 sequences are SGHNT and YYREEE (reference sequence). Trimming removed 3 bases at V and 5 bases at J, with 6 bases between.